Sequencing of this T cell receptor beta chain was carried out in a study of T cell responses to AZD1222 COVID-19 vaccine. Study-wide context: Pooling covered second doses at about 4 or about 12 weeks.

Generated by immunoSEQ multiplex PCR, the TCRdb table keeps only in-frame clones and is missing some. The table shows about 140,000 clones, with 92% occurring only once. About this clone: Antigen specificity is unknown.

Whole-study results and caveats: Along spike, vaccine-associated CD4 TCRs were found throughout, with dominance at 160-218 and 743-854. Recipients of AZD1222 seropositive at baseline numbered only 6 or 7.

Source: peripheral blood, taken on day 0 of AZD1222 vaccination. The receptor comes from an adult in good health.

The CDR3 nucleotides read TGTGCCAGCACCCCGGCGGACCCTAGAAACACCATATATTTT. It translates to CASTPADPRNTIYF. The V and J genes are TRBV6-5 and TRBJ1-3; D unclear. The CDR3 covers 14 residues. V lost 7 bases and J lost 5, with 15 bases in between. The germline CDR1 and CDR2 sequences are MNHEY and SVGAGI.